Listed below are T cell receptor beta chains from one sample, sequenced in a study of shared clonotypes between healthy human individuals. The protocol was immunoSEQ multiplex PCR, while the TCRdb copy is restricted to in-frame clones and leaves out a portion. The sample holds over a million clones, 75% to 80% seen once. The sample comprised memory CD4+ T cells from PBMCs. Source of these receptors: a man between 18 and 35 years old in good health. Some clones in this sample may be carry-over from other donors' samples. Each CDR3 is given with its conserved first and last residue. D genes are given only for firm matches. Size is omitted from some rows. Given values are once, few, many or a class for expanded clones.

length	V	D	J	size	CDR3	DNA
17	TRBV5-6	TRBD2	TRBJ2-3	few	CASSFAIAGVATDTQYF	TGTGCCAGCAGCTTCGCCATAGCGGGAGTGGCCACAGATACGCAGTATTTT
16	TRBV5-4	TRBD1	TRBJ1-1	-	CASSPRRSTGGTEAFF	TGTGCCAGCAGCCCACGACGTTCGACAGGGGGTACTGAAGCTTTCTTT
13	TRBV5-1	-	TRBJ1-2	-	CASSFGQGGGYTF	TGCGCCAGCAGCTTCGGGCAGGGCGGTGGCTACACCTTC
15	TRBV18	TRBD2	TRBJ2-7	once	CASSPLAGGSEEQYF	TGTGCCAGCTCACCCCTAGCGGGAGGGTCAGAGGAGCAGTACTTC
16	TRBV10-3	TRBD2	TRBJ2-1	-	CAISESKLAGNNEQFF	TGTGCCATCAGTGAGTCGAAACTAGCGGGAAACAATGAGCAGTTCTTC
19	TRBV4-1	TRBD2	TRBJ2-7	-	CASSQPGLAGASWVYEQYF	TGCGCCAGCAGCCAGCCGGGACTAGCGGGAGCCAGCTGGGTCTACGAGCAGTACTTC
15	TRBV5-1	-	TRBJ1-2	-	CASSLSAGTGYGYTF	TGCGCCAGCAGCTTATCGGCAGGGACGGGCTATGGCTACACCTTC
15	TRBV5-1	TRBD2	TRBJ2-2	-	CASTGTSGNTGELFF	TGCGCCAGCACCGGGACTAGCGGAAACACCGGGGAGCTGTTTTTT
15	TRBV7-9	-	TRBJ1-3	-	CASSLGTNSGNTIYF	TGTGCCAGCAGCCTGGGCACTAACTCTGGAAACACCATATATTTT
14	TRBV6-5	-	TRBJ1-5	-	CASSALDKNQPQHF	TGTGCCAGCAGTGCCCTAGACAAAAATCAGCCCCAGCATTTT
15	TRBV28	-	TRBJ1-1	-	CASSPPPGMNTEAFF	TGTGCCAGCAGCCCCCCCCCGGGGATGAACACTGAAGCTTTCTTT
11	TRBV5-1	-	TRBJ1-3	-	CASSFGNTIYF	TGCGCCAGCAGCTTCGGAAACACCATATATTTT
12	TRBV5-1	-	TRBJ1-2	-	CASSGTYYGYTF	TGCGCCAGCAGTGGGACATACTATGGCTACACCTTC
17	TRBV15	-	TRBJ1-3	-	CATSRDHMAGSGNTIYF	TGTGCCACCAGCAGAGATCACATGGCCGGCTCTGGAAACACCATATATTTT
14	TRBV6-1	TRBD2	TRBJ2-5	-	CASKQRDFQETQYF	TGTGCCAGCAAACAGCGGGACTTCCAAGAGACCCAGTACTTC
17	TRBV15	-	TRBJ1-1	-	CATSREAGRVKHTEAFF	TGTGCCACCAGCAGAGAGGCGGGCCGGGTCAAGCACACTGAAGCTTTCTTT
17	TRBV28	TRBD1	TRBJ1-1	-	CASSLLRTGGVGTEAFF	TGTGCCAGCAGTTTATTACGGACAGGGGGCGTTGGGACTGAAGCTTTCTTT
13	TRBV19	-	TRBJ1-5	-	CASTDRSWQPQHF	TGCGCCAGTACCGACAGGTCCTGGCAGCCCCAGCATTTT
13	TRBV27	TRBD1	TRBJ2-7	-	CASSFRTGGEQYF	TGTGCCAGCAGTTTTCGCACAGGGGGTGAGCAGTACTTC
15	TRBV14	-	TRBJ1-1	-	CASSPRRPMNTEAFF	TGTGCCAGCAGCCCCCGACGGCCTATGAACACTGAAGCTTTCTTT
16	TRBV5-4	-	TRBJ1-5	-	CATSLGGRNSNQPQHF	TGTGCTACCTCTCTCGGGGGGAGGAATAGCAATCAGCCCCAGCATTTT
15	TRBV5-1	TRBD1	TRBJ1-1	-	CASSLRQGPNTEAFF	TGCGCCAGCAGCCTACGACAGGGCCCGAACACTGAAGCTTTCTTT
12	TRBV15	-	TRBJ2-2	-	CATGYGSGELFF	TGTGCCACCGGTTACGGGAGCGGGGAGCTGTTTTTT
14	TRBV4-3	-	TRBJ2-2	-	CASRRYRDTGELFF	TGCGCCAGCAGACGTTACAGGGACACCGGGGAGCTGTTTTTT
14	TRBV5-1	-	TRBJ2-1	-	CASSLLSSYNEQFF	TGCGCCAGCAGCTTACTCAGCTCCTACAATGAGCAGTTCTTC
13	TRBV7-8	-	TRBJ2-3	-	CASSSASTDTQYF	TGTGCCAGCAGCTCAGCTAGCACAGATACGCAGTATTTT
12	TRBV28	-	TRBJ1-5	-	CASRQGNQPQHF	TGTGCCTCTCGACAGGGCAATCAGCCCCAGCATTTT